This TCR beta chain is from a study of cytomegalovirus exposure and HLA in healthy donors. Overall study results and limits: Previous analysis showed most TCR beta V segments were productive about 90% or about 30% of the time. There were some V segments, including TRBV6-2 and TRBV6-3, excluded as indistinguishable. Across donors, most TCRs were seen rarely, yet some public ones were widespread.

Regarding this clone: Its antigen is still unknown.

The PCR ran on 60 Vbeta and 13 Jbeta primers. Profiled with immunoSEQ multiplex PCR; TCRdb holds only in-frame clones, not every one. The data show approximately 100,000 clones, with 75% to 85% seen just once and around 2% held by the top ten. Germline values: CDR1 GTSNPN, CDR2 SVGIG (reference sequence). CDR3 size: 12 residues. Trimming took 0 bases from V and 4 from J, leaving 6 bases between them. This receptor was taken from a young man in good health and CMV-seronegative. The specimen sequenced was PBMCs. The chain links TRBV30 to TRBJ2-5; perhaps TRBD1 as D (5 bases). The CDR3 DNA reads as TGTGCCTGGAGTGTACAGGCAGAGACCCAGTACTTC. This translates into CAWSVQAETQYF.